These 14 T cell receptor beta chains were sequenced from one sample in a study of read filtering for tumor transcriptome and immune sequencing. This library used approximately 390 ng RNA and molecular barcoded adaptors spanning alpha/delta and beta/gamma chains. TCRdb processed the reads anew with MiXCR; each CDR3 protein has one entry. The data show around 14,000 distinct CDR3 sequences, around 21% seen once. The sequencing input was a population of CD138-negative cells sorted from bone marrow. These receptor sequences come from a donor at least 40 years old with multiple myeloma.

The table lists this clonotype with a count of one. The CDR3 sequence is CSVAYGPYGYTF. The CDR3 bases are TGCAGCGTAGCGTACGGACCCTATGGCTACACCTTC. This chain links TRBV29-1 with TRBJ1-2; D uncertain. Between the trimmed V and J ends, which lost 6 bases and 4 bases, there was a span of 12 bases. The CDR3 is 12 residues long. The germline V gene encodes CDR1 SQVTM and CDR2 ANQGSEA.

Only a few counts were recorded for this clonotype. The chain couples TRBV3-1 to TRBJ1-5; D remains ambiguous. The germline gives CDR1 LGHDT, CDR2 YNNKEL (reference sequence). The CDR3 has 14 residues. V lost 2 bases to trimming and J lost 7 bases, with 12 bases between them. CDR3 sequence: CASSQTRVGQPQHF. CDR3 sequence (DNA): TGTGCCAGCAGCCAAACCCGGGTAGGACAGCCCCAGCATTTT.

Only a few counts were recorded for this clonotype. The V and J genes are TRBV2 and TRBJ1-1; TRBD1 aligns across 7 bases. The CDR3 is 14 residues long. The V and J ends lost 6 bases and 3 bases, in that order; junction bases with no gene match: 7. Per the germline V gene, CDR1 is SNHLY and CDR2 is FYNNEI. The CDR3 DNA reads TGTGCCAGCAGACCGGACAGGCTACACACTGAAGCTTTCTTT. Amino acids: CASRPDRLHTEAFF.

This clonotype showed up many times. J is TRBJ2-2 and V is TRBV30, with no clear D. CDR1 GTSNPN and CDR2 SVGIG come from the germline V gene (reference sequence). The length of the CDR3 is 11 residues. The V and J ends lost 3 bases and 6 bases respectively, with 5 bases between them. Written as DNA, the CDR3 is TGTGCCTGGAGGGGATCCGGGGAGCTGTTTTTT. This sequence encodes CAWRGSGELFF. Looking up the rest from reference TRBV30 and TRBJ2-2 gives the full variable domain: SQTIHQWPATLVQPVGSPLSLECTVEGTSNPNLYWYRQAAGRGLQLLFYSVGIGQISSEVPQNLSASRPQDRQFILSSKKLLLSDSGFYLCAWRGSGELFFGEGSRLTVL.

The rearrangement joins TRBV29-1 to TRBJ2-5; 9 bases fit TRBD1. CDR3 size: 13 residues. Germline CDR1 and CDR2: SQVTM and ANQGSEA. V lost 7 bases to trimming and J lost 12 bases; unmatched junction nucleotides: 15. CDR3 loop: CSAKEDRDRAEYF. CDR3 sequence (DNA): TGCAGCGCCAAGGAGGACCGGGACAGGGCTGAGTACTTC.

This clonotype was detected a few times. The V and J genes are TRBV29-1 and TRBJ2-3, with D possibly matching TRBD1 (6 bases). This CDR3 has 14 amino acids. Trimming removed 4 bases from V and 0 bases from J, with 11 bases in between. The V gene's germline CDR1 is SQVTM and CDR2 ANQGSEA. Here the CDR3 DNA reads TGCAGCGTTGGACAGGCCCGAAGCACAGATACGCAGTATTTT. The encoded protein is CSVGQARSTDTQYF.

This clonotype was found a few times. This chain joins TRBV5-1 and TRBJ2-1; possibly TRBD2 for D (6 bases). The V and J ends lost 5 bases and 5 bases respectively, with 11 bases between them. The V gene's germline CDR1 is SGHRS and CDR2 YFSETQ. The CDR3 totals 13 residues. The DNA of the CDR3 is TGCGCCAGCAGGTCGGGACTTCACAATGAGCAGTTCTTC. It codes for CASRSGLHNEQFF.

CDR3 DNA: TGCAGTGCTACGGCGGACAGATACTACGAGCAGTACTTC. It specifies CSATADRYYEQYF. V gene TRBV20-1 combines with J gene TRBJ2-7; perhaps TRBD1 as D (6 bases). Germline V gene lookup returns CDR1 DFQATT and CDR2 SNEGSKA (reference sequence). This CDR3 comprises 13 residues. The germline V and J ends were trimmed by 4 bases and 3 bases, with 13 bases remaining between them.

This clonotype was picked up a small number of times. The V call is TRBV11-2, the J call TRBJ2-1; 9 nucleotides agree with TRBD2. With V trimmed by 6 bases and J by 5 bases, 8 bases remained unmatched. Germline lookup yields CDR1 SGHAT and CDR2 FQNNGV. This CDR3 region has 15 residues. The CDR3 is CASRSLAGIHNEQFF. The CDR3 DNA reads as TGTGCCAGCAGGTCGCTAGCGGGAATCCACAATGAGCAGTTCTTC. The full variable domain, in which reference TRBV11-2 and TRBJ2-1 provide the parts outside the CDR3, is EAGVAQSPRYKIIEKRQSVAFWCNPISGHATLYWYQQILGQGPKLLIQFQNNGVVDDSQLPKDRFSAERLKGVDSTLKIQPAKLEDSAVYLCASRSLAGIHNEQFFGPGTRLTVL.

This clonotype has a handful of counts. The DNA of the CDR3 is TGCAGCTCAGGGAGGAATGAGCAGTTCTTC. Translating gives CSSGRNEQFF. The chain links TRBV20-1 to TRBJ2-1, with D perhaps matching TRBD2 (6 bases). The CDR3 totals 10 residues. The germline gives CDR1 DFQATT, CDR2 SNEGSKA (reference sequence).

This clonotype was counted many times. V gene TRBV11-2 combines with J gene TRBJ1-1; D not resolved. This CDR3 has 15 amino acids. Germline V lookup: CDR1 SGHAT, CDR2 FQNNGV. Between the trimmed V and J ends, which lost 1 base and 1 base, there was a span of 10 bases. CDR3 DNA: TGTGCCAGCAGCTTAGGGATCAACAAGAACACTGAAGCTTTCTTT. It encodes CASSLGINKNTEAFF. The complete variable domain, with remaining parts taken from reference TRBV11-2 and TRBJ1-1, reads EAGVAQSPRYKIIEKRQSVAFWCNPISGHATLYWYQQILGQGPKLLIQFQNNGVVDDSQLPKDRFSAERLKGVDSTLKIQPAKLEDSAVYLCASSLGINKNTEAFFGQGTRLTVV.

This chain connects TRBV5-6 to TRBJ2-3, with 12 bases identical to TRBD1. Germline V CDR1 and CDR2: SGHDT, YYEEEE. Trimming removed 3 bases from V and 3 bases from J; junction bases left unmatched: 2. The CDR3 spans 15 residues. CDR3 nucleotide sequence: TGTGCCAGCAGCTCGGGACAGGGGGCTACAGATACGCAGTATTTT. Amino acid sequence: CASSSGQGATDTQYF.

This clonotype was recorded a few times. This chain joins TRBV7-9 and TRBJ1-1; D is perhaps TRBD1 (5 bases). The germline V and J ends were trimmed by 6 bases and 6 bases, with 11 bases remaining between them. There are 12 residues in the CDR3. Germline V gene sequence: CDR1 SEHNR, CDR2 FQNEAQ (reference sequence). The CDR3 DNA is TGTGCCAGCAGTAAGGGGAGGGCTGAAGCTTTCTTT. Translated: CASSKGRAEAFF.

This rearrangement joins TRBV7-8 to TRBJ2-1; 8 bases map to TRBD2. Germline V gene data show CDR1 as SGHVS and CDR2 as FQNEAQ. Trimming removed 1 base from V and 1 base from J; junction bases left unmatched: 0. The CDR3 covers 15 residues. The CDR3 DNA sequence: TGTGCCAGCAGCTTAGGCGGGAGGTCCTACAATGAGCAGTTCTTC. It specifies CASSLGGRSYNEQFF.